This T cell receptor beta chain was sequenced for a study of cytomegalovirus exposure and HLA in healthy donors listed by TCRdb under 2017. General notes on the study: An earlier analysis of several hundred of the donors reported 276 Gb of sequence data and 117 million unique TCR beta sequences obtained from around 190 million T cells. Around 300 gigabases of sequencing data and tens of millions of unique TCR sequences were included in an early release covering over 600 HLA-typed donors. The genetic ancestry cluster associated with self-reported Caucasian donors included about 84% of the approximately 410 genotyped donors. The study aimed to test whether cataloging public T cell receptors could reveal signatures of past pathogen exposure. The study profiled the T cell repertoires of some 610 subjects by immunosequencing and related them to cytomegalovirus serostatus. Besides the first cohort of under 700 subjects, a separate validation cohort made up of over 100 different subjects was used. To predict cytomegalovirus infection status, the study brought together high-throughput TCR immunosequencing, statistical association of individual TCRs with disease status, and machine learning. A later analysis re-analyzed previously published TCR beta repertoires from several hundred donors and added high-resolution HLA genotyping to study TCR occurrence patterns. In the later analysis, no new phenotypic data were used to find candidate immune exposures; instead, reliance was placed on TCR beta sequences and their occurrence across donors. An earlier analysis of 500 to 650 of the donors applied high-throughput TCR beta sequencing to assess whether each TCR beta V gene segment acted as functional or pseudogenic. Alongside the repertoire data, information on donor age, sex, ethnicity and CMV serostatus was compiled. A later genetic analysis took genome-wide SNP genotypes for 398 of the 666 donors and used that subset as a discovery cohort. Every repertoire in the discovery cohort had been generated on one and the same sequencing platform. Class I and class II HLA loci were covered by the typing at four-digit resolution. Typing coverage varied by locus: roughly 629-630 donors for A, B, C, DRB1 and DQB1; more than 500 for DQA1; about 590 for DPA1; some 470 for DPB1. Five DR-DQ haplotypes were treated as single units for association and clustering because of strong linkage in the cohort. Among 350 to 400 genotyped donors of the cohort, an average of approximately 230,000 unique TCR beta nucleotide sequences were sequenced per donor, roughly a sixth of them non-productive.

Libraries were made using the immunoSEQ multiplex PCR assay. A mixture of 60 forward primers for TCR Vbeta segments and 13 reverse primers for TCR Jbeta segments was used in the multiplex PCR. The CDR3 region of rearranged TCR beta genes was amplified from genomic DNA with a multiplex PCR assay. Amplified TCR beta libraries were sequenced as 87-base-pair reads on the Illumina HiSeq System. Per the original workflow: Across the 500 to 850 repertoires, a later analysis counted tens of millions of unique TCR beta chains, 9.5 million to 12 million of which were shared by at least two donors. Raw reads were error-corrected and collapsed into unique sequences with a nearest-neighbor algorithm that merged closely related sequences to remove PCR and sequencing errors. V, D and J gene segments were assigned by aligning CDR3 sequences to IMGT reference sequences. Each retained sequence needed at least a six-nucleotide match to both a V gene segment and a J gene segment. Rearrangements were classified as productive when the CDR3 lacked stop codons and remained in frame with V and J, and all other rearrangements were classified as non-productive. CDR3 was defined according to IMGT convention as the region running from the second conserved V-encoded cysteine to the conserved J-encoded phenylalanine. In an earlier analysis of more than 550 of the donors, sequences lacking an unambiguous match to a single V gene segment were excluded. In an earlier analysis of some 590 of the donors, a V segment was called functional when productive rearrangements were above 56.7%, and segregating when the standard deviation between donors exceeded 5%. To diagnose cytomegalovirus status from the catalog of TCR beta chain sequences, a statistical classification framework was built. In a later analysis, V and J genes were assigned by comparing TCR nucleotide sequences against IMGT/GENE-DB human TR gene sequences. A later analysis assigned CDR3 sequences and most-parsimonious VDJ recombination scenarios with the TCRdist pipeline. In a later analysis, each TCR beta chain was defined by its CDR3 amino acid sequence together with its V-gene family, and reads lacking a unique V-gene family were excluded. A later analysis removed 550 to 650 highly shared, low-generation-probability nucleotide sequences to deal with suspected cross-contamination and a sequencing artifact. For each public chain, a later analysis derived a clonal expansion index from normalized ranks of inferred template counts within each repertoire. In a later analysis, generation probabilities were computed using a VDJ recombination model fitted to out-of-frame rearrangements, and the results were checked against IGoR. A later analysis scored TCR-TCR, TCR-HLA and TCR-CMV co-occurrence with hypergeometric tests, applying a repertoire-size bias correction to TCR pairs. A later analysis estimated false discovery rates by permuting HLA or CMV assignments 20 times. In a later analysis, co-occurring TCRs were grouped using DBSCAN, and TCRdist sequence similarity was added for clustering within HLA-allele-positive subsets. Repertoires with fewer than 30,000 or more than 120,000 public chains were left out of co-occurrence clustering, as were five repertoires with anomalous nucleotide sharing. Here the immuneACCESS table is served through TCRdb, limited to in-frame sequences with V and J called. Missing clones are a known gap in these copies; in checked studies unresolved V genes cover under half, and the rest lacks a known reason. The V and J calls and clone size were taken over from that table, and D and trimming were inferred from the DNA. In this sample the table shows about 150,000 clones, approximately 8.9% of which occur a single time. 6.5% to 9% of the sample lies in the top ten.

Findings and caveats that apply to the study as a whole: It was suggested by the authors that the approach could potentially be generalized to other disease states and immunological phenotypes. When HLA alleles, especially DR and DQ, strongly co-occurred, TCR associations were difficult to assign to individual alleles. Specific HLA alleles were associated with over 15,000 TCR beta sequences at a false discovery rate of 0.05 in a later analysis. A further reported finding was that TCR beta sequences accurately predicted the HLA-A and HLA-B alleles for most subjects in the first cohort. In vitro tests confirmed that a few of the cytomegalovirus-associated TCR beta chains recognize cytomegalovirus antigens. A later genetic analysis associated a missense DCLRE1C variant with V-gene and J-gene trimming of TCR beta chains, and an independent cohort replicated the association. Several of the top co-occurrence clusters appeared to be linked to parvovirus B19, influenza, CMV and Epstein-Barr virus, according to a later analysis. The study listed around 160 TCR beta chains as associated with cytomegalovirus. The classifier was reported to diagnose cytomegalovirus status with high specificity and sensitivity in both the original and validation cohorts. The earlier analysis of about 600 of the donors excluded seventeen rarely observed V segments, including chromosome 9 orphons, because counts were too low. Roughly uniform sequencing depth across donors was assumed in presence/absence analyses, although this assumption may not hold. The 87-base-pair reads could not distinguish some IMGT-functional V segments, including TRBV6-2 and TRBV6-3, so those segments were excluded. In a later analysis, the rate of TCR association differed among HLA loci, with DRB1 alleles having the most associated TCRs and HLA-C alleles having the fewest. In an earlier analysis of 587 of the donors, most TCR beta V segments appeared in productive rearrangements about 87% or about 30% of the time, broadly matching IMGT annotations. Linkage disequilibrium might explain the correlated functional status among segregating V segments, but an unknown experimental factor could not be excluded. Immune exposure information for the cohort was limited to CMV serostatus. Across donors, most TCR sequences were observed very rarely, whereas some public TCRs were present in many individuals. In this cohort, only TCR beta chains were sequenced, and detectable features were limited by the absence of alpha or paired-chain data. Because some donors lacked HLA typing at each locus, the association tests relied only on the typed subset. A cluster of highly shared sequence variants was judged likely to represent a technical artifact of the sequencing pipeline. In a later analysis, most CMV-associated TCR beta chains were found to appear HLA-restricted, with HLA associations seemingly driven largely by CMV exposure. In a later genetic analysis, fewer N-insertions in productive TCRs were reported among donors in an Asian-associated ancestry cluster than the roughly 700-donor mean. A later analysis found that HLA-associated TCR beta chains were more clonally expanded and had lower generation probabilities than equally common non-associated chains.

Taken from cysteine to phenylalanine, the CDR3 has 16 residues. The CDR3 DNA has 48 bases and is translated from base 1. V loses 0 bases at its end and J loses 3 bases; junction bases beyond the gene matches: 5. In the germline V gene, CDR1 corresponds to SGHNT and CDR2 to YENEEA. In regard to this clone: Its cognate antigen has yet to be identified. No much larger clonotype is one base removed from it; base qualities were not supplied.

The cohort consisted of 600 to 700 healthy bone marrow donors. At the time of sampling, every cohort member was nominally healthy, though immune exposures that went unrecorded were likely present. The donor was CMV seropositive and belonged to the group of over 250 seropositive cohort members. A peripheral blood sample was collected from each donor, and TCR beta sequencing was performed on peripheral blood mononuclear cells. Genomic DNA extraction from the blood cell samples was performed with the Qiagen DNeasy Blood Extraction Kit. The V and J segments used are TRBV11-3 and TRBJ1-1, and TRBD1 aligns with 9 junction nucleotides. The material sequenced was PBMCs. The TCR comes from a woman between 40 and 55 years old in good health and CMV-seropositive. The CDR3 protein sequence reads: CASSLDWDRDYTEAFF. At the DNA level, the sequence is TGTGCCAGCAGCTTAGATTGGGACAGGGACTACACTGAAGCTTTCTTT.